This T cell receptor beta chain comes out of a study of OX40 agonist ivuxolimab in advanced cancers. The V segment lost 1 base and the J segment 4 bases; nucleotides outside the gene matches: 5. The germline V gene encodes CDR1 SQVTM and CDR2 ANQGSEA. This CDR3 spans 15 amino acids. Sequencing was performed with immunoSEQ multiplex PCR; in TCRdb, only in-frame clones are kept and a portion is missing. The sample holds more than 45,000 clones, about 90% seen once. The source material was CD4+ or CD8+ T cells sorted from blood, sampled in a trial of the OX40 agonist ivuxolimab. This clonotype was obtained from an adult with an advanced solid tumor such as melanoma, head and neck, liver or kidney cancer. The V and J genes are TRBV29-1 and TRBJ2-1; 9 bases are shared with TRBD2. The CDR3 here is CSVEGSGRSYNEQFF. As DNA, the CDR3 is TGCAGCGTTGAAGGGAGCGGGAGGAGTTACAATGAGCAGTTCTTC.